The next 26 T cell receptor beta chains were all read from a single sample in a study of CD8+ T cells in alopecia areata. After isolation, RNA underwent reverse transcription to generate cDNA as the sequencing template. Using immunoSEQ multiplex PCR, the repertoire was profiled, and TCRdb retains in-frame clones only, with some absent. This table holds about 190,000 clones, roughly three fifths found once. The sample's treatment: oral pan-JAK inhibitor, 5-10 mg twice daily. The sample was CD4+ T cells sorted from blood, taken at approximately week 49, from a patient treated with tofacitinib. The receptors shown here come from a human donor with alopecia areata.

The V call is TRBV5-1, the J call TRBJ2-2; tentative D call: TRBD2 (6 bases). In germline, CDR1 is SGHRS, CDR2 YFSETQ. CDR3 length: 14 residues. V lost 5 bases to trimming and J lost 3 bases, with 11 bases between them. The CDR3 loop is CASSYLAYTGELFF. CDR3 DNA: TGCGCCAGCAGTTACCTAGCGTACACCGGGGAGCTGTTTTTT.

The CDR3 DNA sequence: TGCGCCAGCAGCCAAAACAGGGGATCGGAAAAACTGTTTTTT. This encodes CASSQNRGSEKLFF. The V and J genes are TRBV4-3 and TRBJ1-4, with 7 positions matching TRBD1. J gave up 8 bases and V 2 bases, and 5 bases lay outside the gene matches. The CDR3 extends over 14 amino acids. CDR1 and CDR2 from the germline V gene are LGHNA and YSLEER.

There are a few counts of this clone. The V gene is TRBV19, the J gene TRBJ1-1; D unresolved. The CDR3 runs 13 residues. V lost 11 bases to trimming and J lost 1 base, with 14 bases between them. The germline V gene has CDR1 LNHDA and CDR2 SQIVND (reference sequence). The CDR3 sequence is CASQRRENTEAFF. The CDR3 bases are TGTGCCTCCCAAAGGAGGGAGAACACTGAAGCTTTCTTT.

CDR3 residues: CACTAGRRYEQYF. In nucleotides, the CDR3 is TGTGCCTGTACAGCGGGGCGGCGATACGAGCAGTACTTC. The gene calls are TRBV30 and TRBJ2-7; 7 nucleotides align to TRBD2. V lost 6 bases, J lost 4 bases, and 9 bases stayed unmatched. The CDR3 loop spans 13 amino acids. Per the germline V gene, CDR1 is GTSNPN and CDR2 is SVGIG (reference sequence).

The sample holds a few counts of this clone. This chain links TRBV30 with TRBJ1-6, with TRBD1 matching 8 bases. This CDR3 comprises 15 residues. Per the germline V gene, CDR1 is GTSNPN and CDR2 is SVGIG (reference sequence). V lost 4 bases, J lost 8 bases, and 10 bases stayed unmatched. This CDR3 is CAWNRPTGEDSPLHF. For the CDR3, the DNA is TGTGCCTGGAACCGACCGACAGGGGAGGATTCACCCCTCCACTTT. The whole variable domain, remainder taken from reference TRBV30 and TRBJ1-6, is SQTIHQWPATLVQPVGSPLSLECTVEGTSNPNLYWYRQAAGRGLQLLFYSVGIGQISSEVPQNLSASRPQDRQFILSSKKLLLSDSGFYLCAWNRPTGEDSPLHFGNGTRLTVT.

This chain links TRBV15 with TRBJ2-1; D is possibly TRBD1 (5 bases). V shed 0 bases and J shed 1 base, with 10 bases lying between them. The CDR3 length is 16 residues. The germline V gene has CDR1 LNHNV and CDR2 YYDKDF (reference sequence). CDR3 nucleotide sequence: TGTGCCACCAGCAGAGATGCGGCAGGGTCCTACAATGAGCAGTTCTTC. It is translated as CATSRDAAGSYNEQFF.

This clone was recorded a few times. The chain recombines TRBV27 with TRBJ2-2; D is unclear. CDR3 length: 16 residues. The germline V and J ends were trimmed by 3 bases and 1 base, with 12 bases remaining between them. Germline lookup yields CDR1 MNHEY and CDR2 SMNVEV (reference sequence). The chain's CDR3 is CASSFEVSLNTGELFF. In DNA, the CDR3 is TGTGCCAGCAGTTTTGAGGTCTCCTTGAACACCGGGGAGCTGTTTTTT.

The sample holds a few counts of this clone. The V call is TRBV11-2, the J call TRBJ1-4; 9 bases fit TRBD1. Trimming took 5 bases from V and 8 from J; bases not matched to a gene: 9. Germline CDR1 and CDR2: SGHAT and FQNNGV. This CDR3 region has 15 residues. CDR3 protein: CASSVAGTGSEKLFF. In DNA, the CDR3 is TGTGCCAGCAGCGTTGCCGGGACAGGGAGCGAAAAACTGTTTTTT.

This clone was seen only a few times. This rearrangement joins TRBV12-5 to TRBJ1-1; D not certain. The V gene's germline CDR1 is LGHNT and CDR2 FRNRAP. The CDR3 consists of 14 residues. V lost 1 base and J lost 0, with 6 bases in between. CDR3: CASGLGKMNTEAFF. CDR3 DNA: TGTGCTAGTGGTTTGGGGAAGATGAACACTGAAGCTTTCTTT. The full variable domain, its missing parts supplied by reference TRBV12-5 and TRBJ1-1, is DARVTQTPRHKVTEMGQEVTMRCQPILGHNTVFWYRQTMMQGLELLAYFRNRAPLDDSGMPKDRFSAEMPDATLATLKIQPSEPRDSAVYFCASGLGKMNTEAFFGQGTRLTVV.

This clone was observed a few times. The gene calls are TRBV29-1 and TRBJ1-5; 7 nucleotides align to TRBD1. The CDR3 is made up of 13 amino acids. Trimming took 3 bases from V and 7 from J; bases not matched to a gene: 6. Germline V lookup: CDR1 SQVTM, CDR2 ANQGSEA. The CDR3 loop is CSVEADRHQPQHF. The DNA of the CDR3 is TGCAGCGTTGAGGCGGACAGGCACCAGCCCCAGCATTTT.

In its sample, this clone was seen a few times. The gene calls are TRBV5-1 and TRBJ2-1, with D possibly called TRBD1 or TRBD2 (5 bases each). With 7 bases removed from V and 0 bases from J, the gap between germline ends came to 11 bases. CDR1 and CDR2 (germline): SGHRS, YFSETQ. This CDR3 spans 14 amino acids. CDR3 amino acids: CASWGPSSYNEQFF. In DNA, the CDR3 is TGCGCCAGCTGGGGACCTAGCTCCTACAATGAGCAGTTCTTC. The variable domain in full, completed from reference TRBV5-1 and TRBJ2-1, reads KAGVTQTPRYLIKTRGQQVTLSCSPISGHRSVSWYQQTPGQGLQFLFEYFSETQRNKGNFPGRFSGRQFSNSRSEMNVSTLELGDSALYLCASWGPSSYNEQFFGPGTRLTVL.

The gene calls are TRBV29-1 and TRBJ2-3; unclear D gene. Germline loops: CDR1 SQVTM, CDR2 ANQGSEA. The CDR3 consists of 14 residues. V shed 6 bases and J shed 6 bases, with 19 bases lying between them. The CDR3 here is CSVAKDGNFDTQYF. In nucleotides, the CDR3 is TGCAGCGTGGCCAAGGATGGCAACTTCGATACGCAGTATTTT.

Of note for this clone: This sample also contains other DNA sequences that code for the same CDR3. The gene calls are TRBV11-2 and TRBJ2-2; D gene unclear. Per germline, CDR1 SGHAT and CDR2 FQNNGV. The CDR3 contains 12 residues. The V gene lost 0 bases and the J gene lost 8 bases, with 4 bases spanning the gap. CDR3 loop: CASSLDTGELFF. CDR3 nucleotides: TGTGCCAGCAGCTTAGATACGGGGGAGCTGTTTTTT.

The genes are TRBV7-2 and TRBJ2-1; TRBD2 is a possible D gene (5 bases). The CDR3 loop spans 16 amino acids. Trimming shortened V by 0 bases and J by 2 bases, and 11 bases separated the two germline ends. Germline CDR1 reads SGHTA; CDR2 reads FQGNSA. The CDR3 region has the DNA TGTGCCAGCAGCTTAGCCGGCGGGTCCGCCTACAATGAGCAGTTCTTC. Its protein is CASSLAGGSAYNEQFF.

This clone has just a few counts. The chain uses TRBV29-1 and TRBJ2-1, with D perhaps being TRBD1 or TRBD2 (6 bases each). The CDR3 spans 14 residues. CDR1 and CDR2 from the germline V gene are SQVTM and ANQGSEA. The V end lost 4 bases, the J end lost 2 bases, and 12 bases lay between the germline ends. The CDR3 DNA follows: TGCAGCGTTGTAACGGGGGACACCTACAATGAGCAGTTCTTC. Translation: CSVVTGDTYNEQFF.

The chain is built from TRBV14 and TRBJ1-1, with D possibly matching TRBD1 (5 bases). Germline V gene sequence: CDR1 SGHDN, CDR2 FVKESK. Trimming shortened V by 5 bases and J by 5 bases, and 15 bases separated the two germline ends. The CDR3 extends over 14 amino acids. In nucleotides, the CDR3 is TGTGCCAGCAGCAAAGGGGACGTGAGGACTGAAGCTTTCTTT. As protein: CASSKGDVRTEAFF. The full variable domain, its missing parts supplied by reference TRBV14 and TRBJ1-1, is EAGVTQFPSHSVIEKGQTVTLRCDPISGHDNLYWYRRVMGKEIKFLLHFVKESKQDESGMPNNRFLAERTGGTYSTLKVQPAELEDSGVYFCASSKGDVRTEAFFGQGTRLTVV.

The chain recombines TRBV27 with TRBJ1-6, with unresolved D. This CDR3 is built from 13 residues. Germline V lookup: CDR1 MNHEY, CDR2 SMNVEV (reference sequence). V was shortened by 4 bases and J by 9 bases, with 10 bases between the two germline ends. This chain's CDR3 is CASSSPGSSPLHF. The CDR3 region has the DNA TGTGCCAGCAGTTCCCCGGGGAGTTCACCCCTCCACTTT.

The chain recombines TRBV7-8 with TRBJ2-5; TRBD2 matches 9 bases. With V trimmed by 5 bases and J by 2 bases, 12 bases remained unmatched. The germline V gene has CDR1 SGHVS and CDR2 FQNEAQ. CDR3 length equals 17 residues. CDR3 region: CASSRRGDAGGQETQYF. The CDR3 DNA reads TGTGCCAGCAGCCGACGTGGCGATGCGGGGGGGCAAGAGACCCAGTACTTC.

This rearrangement joins TRBV29-1 to TRBJ2-1, with 9 bases identical to TRBD2. Trimming cost V 4 bases and J 8 bases; bases outside gene matches: 6. CDR1 and CDR2 from the germline V gene are SQVTM and ANQGSEA. This CDR3 is 13 amino acids long. The DNA of the CDR3 is TGCAGCGTTGGGAGCGGGGGGACCTATGAGCAGTTCTTC. This gives the protein CSVGSGGTYEQFF.

This clone occurred once. V and J are TRBV7-8 and TRBJ2-3; D remains unclear. The germline V gene has CDR1 SGHVS and CDR2 FQNEAQ. The CDR3 extends over 14 amino acids. Trimming shortened V by 2 bases and J by 0 bases, and 6 bases separated the two germline ends. The CDR3 reads CASSLRASTDTQYF. Written as DNA, the CDR3 is TGTGCCAGCAGCTTACGGGCAAGCACAGATACGCAGTATTTT.

The J gene is TRBJ1-6, the V gene TRBV27, with D hard to call. Germline CDR1 is MNHEY and CDR2 is SMNVEV (reference sequence). The germline V and J ends were trimmed by 4 bases and 5 bases, with 12 bases remaining between them. The CDR3 consists of 15 residues. Written as DNA, the CDR3 is TGTGCCAGCAGTTCAGAGGTAGTTCATAATTCACCCCTCCACTTT. It translates to CASSSEVVHNSPLHF.

The chain uses TRBV14 and TRBJ2-1; 11 positions match TRBD2. The CDR3 is made up of 17 amino acids. Germline CDR1 and CDR2: SGHDN and FVKESK. The trim removed 4 bases at V and 1 base at J, leaving 6 bases unmatched. CDR3 in DNA: TGTGCCAGCAGCCCCAGGCGACTAGCGGGATCCTACAATGAGCAGTTCTTC. Translation gives CASSPRRLAGSYNEQFF.

This sequence joins TRBV5-1 and TRBJ1-2; TRBD1 matches at 9 bases. The CDR3 extends over 15 amino acids. Germline V CDR1 and CDR2: SGHRS, YFSETQ. J gave up 8 bases and V 0 bases, and 8 bases lay outside the gene matches. The CDR3 coding sequence is TGCGCCAGCAGCTTGGATCGGGACAGGGTTCACGGCTACACCTTC. The encoded protein is CASSLDRDRVHGYTF.

This clone came up once. This chain connects TRBV25-1 to TRBJ2-7; no definite D call. The CDR3 sequence is 12 residues long. The germline V gene encodes CDR1 MGHDK and CDR2 SYGVNS. Trimming removed 4 bases at V and 8 bases at J, with 12 bases between. Here the CDR3 reads CASSGTPSQQYF. In DNA, the CDR3 is TGTGCCAGCAGTGGGACCCCAAGCCAGCAGTACTTC.

The rearrangement links TRBV27 to TRBJ1-2, with TRBD1 matching 9 bases. CDR1 is MNHEY, CDR2 SMNVEV, per germline (reference sequence). Trimming at V came to 7 bases and at J to 7 bases, leaving 28 bases not matched to a gene. The CDR3 totals 20 residues. CDR3 protein: CASTTRLGPGQGNILGGYTF. CDR3 in DNA: TGTGCCAGCACGACGAGGTTGGGACCGGGACAGGGCAATATACTTGGTGGCTACACCTTC.

The chain is built from TRBV9 and TRBJ1-2, with D possibly being TRBD1 (5 bases). Germline loops: CDR1 SGDLS, CDR2 YYNGEE. Trimming removed 5 bases from V and 6 bases from J, with 14 bases in between. The CDR3 extends over 13 amino acids. The CDR3 reads CASRPGGLDGYTF. The CDR3 nucleotides are TGTGCCAGCAGGCCCGGGGGGTTGGATGGCTACACCTTC.